The 30 T cell receptor beta chains below were found in one sample sequenced in a study of identical twins. Each CDR3 protein is one row after TCRdb ran MiXCR on the 5' RACE reads. Among 450,000 or so distinct CDR3 sequences, roughly a quarter were seen once, and the ten largest hold 2.9%. The same data also contributed to another study, on T cells expressing NK-cell markers.

The sequenced sample was CD4+ T cells sorted from blood. These receptors were collected from a young woman in good health.

In this sample, this clonotype turned up many times. This chain joins TRBV14 and TRBJ1-1; D not resolved. The CDR3 is 13 residues long. Per germline, CDR1 SGHDN and CDR2 FVKESK. The V end was cut by 6 bases, the J end by 0 bases, with 8 bases between. CDR3 loop: CASSREMNTEAFF. CDR3 bases: TGTGCCAGCAGTCGCGAAATGAACACTGAAGCTTTCTTT.

There are a few counts of this clonotype. The gene calls are TRBV7-8 and TRBJ2-3; TRBD2 is a possible D gene (6 bases). The CDR3 length is 18 residues. The V and J ends lost 0 bases and 0 bases respectively, with 16 bases between them. CDR1 and CDR2 from the germline V gene are SGHVS and FQNEAQ. CDR3 in DNA: TGTGCCAGCAGCTTAGCCCCTCGACTGGGGACTAGCACAGATACGCAGTATTTT. It is translated as CASSLAPRLGTSTDTQYF.

The J gene is TRBJ2-1, the V gene TRBV9; TRBD2 aligns across 9 bases. Germline assignment: CDR1 SGDLS and CDR2 YYNGEE. V lost 5 bases, J lost 0 bases, and 3 bases stayed unmatched. CDR3 length equals 15 residues. The CDR3 DNA reads TGTGCCAGCAGTGAGACTAGCGGCTCCTACAATGAGCAGTTCTTC. Protein: CASSETSGSYNEQFF. The variable domain in full, completed from reference TRBV9 and TRBJ2-1, reads DSGVTQTPKHLITATGQRVTLRCSPRSGDLSVYWYQQSLDQGLQFLIQYYNGEERAKGNILERFSAQQFPDLHSELNLSSLELGDSALYFCASSETSGSYNEQFFGPGTRLTVL.

V usage is TRBV5-6 and J usage is TRBJ1-6; possible D gene TRBD1, 5 bases. CDR1 and CDR2 from the germline V gene are SGHDT and YYEEEE. V lost 2 bases to trimming and J lost 10 bases, with 13 bases between them. The CDR3 covers 14 residues. This CDR3 reads CASSFLGSGSPLHF. In DNA form, the CDR3 reads TGTGCCAGCAGCTTTTTGGGCTCAGGGTCACCCCTCCACTTT.

The chain couples TRBV20-1 to TRBJ2-1; 12 positions match TRBD2. Germline-derived CDR1 and CDR2 are DFQATT and SNEGSKA (reference sequence). The V gene end was trimmed by 6 bases and the J gene end by 7 bases; junction bases not matched to a gene: 7. The CDR3 is made up of 14 amino acids. CDR3 nucleotide sequence: TGCAGTGCCCTCAGGACTAGCGGGATTAATGAGCAGTTCTTC. Translating it yields CSALRTSGINEQFF.

This clonotype was counted between two and nine times. This chain links TRBV10-3 with TRBJ1-1; possibly TRBD1 for D (5 bases). The V end lost 3 bases, the J end lost 0 bases, and 8 bases lay between the germline ends. Germline CDR1 ENHRY, CDR2 SYGVKD. The CDR3 loop spans 14 amino acids. This CDR3 reads CAISDGGLNTEAFF. Written as DNA, the CDR3 is TGTGCCATCAGTGATGGGGGGTTGAACACTGAAGCTTTCTTT.

This clonotype was picked up a small number of times. This chain connects TRBV7-2 to TRBJ2-1, with unresolved D. CDR3 size: 14 residues. From germline, CDR1 is SGHTA and CDR2 FQGNSA. V lost 7 bases, J lost 0 bases, and 10 bases lay in between. The CDR3 protein is CASTDWPSYNEQFF. In nucleotides, the CDR3 is TGTGCCAGCACCGACTGGCCCTCCTACAATGAGCAGTTCTTC.

V is TRBV20-1 and J is TRBJ2-3; D is unresolved. Trimming took off 5 bases at V and 1 base at J, with 13 bases between the two ends. The CDR3 runs to 14 residues. Germline CDR1 DFQATT, CDR2 SNEGSKA (reference sequence). The CDR3 sequence: CSARYAPRTDTQYF. The CDR3 DNA reads as TGCAGTGCTCGTTATGCTCCCCGCACAGATACGCAGTATTTT.

The chain employs TRBV9 and TRBJ1-3; D is perhaps TRBD1 (5 bases). The CDR3 has 14 amino acids. V was cut by 4 bases and J by 4 bases, with 12 bases left in between. In germline, CDR1 is SGDLS, CDR2 YYNGEE. In nucleotides, the CDR3 is TGTGCCAGCAGCCCCAGGGTTTCGGGAAACACCATATATTTT. It translates to CASSPRVSGNTIYF.

The chain recombines TRBV12-3 or TRBV12-4 with TRBJ2-2; D might be TRBD1 or TRBD2, each matching 5 bases. V was trimmed by 6 bases and J by 4 bases, leaving 15 bases between them. The CDR3 consists of 15 residues. The CDR3 loop reads CASSPRGVSTGELFF. The CDR3 nucleotides are TGTGCCAGCAGCCCGAGGGGCGTAAGCACCGGGGAGCTGTTTTTT.

This clonotype was observed a few times. The chain couples TRBV4-2 to TRBJ2-1; TRBD2 matches at 7 bases. The length of the CDR3 is 16 residues. Germline V CDR1 and CDR2: LGHNA, YNFKEQ. J gave up 7 bases and V 4 bases, and 13 bases lay outside the gene matches. CDR3 DNA: TGTGCCAGCAGCCCCTCACTAGCGCCAATTGGTAATGAGCAGTTCTTC. This codes for CASSPSLAPIGNEQFF.

This clonotype was seen more than once but under ten times. The chain combines TRBV3-1 with TRBJ1-4; perhaps TRBD1 as D (5 bases). The germline gives CDR1 LGHDT, CDR2 YNNKEL (reference sequence). The CDR3 is made up of 14 amino acids. Between the trimmed V and J ends, which lost 5 bases and 8 bases, there was a span of 15 bases. DNA of the CDR3: TGTGCCAGCAGCTGGGGACTCTCGGCCGAAAAACTGTTTTTT. Protein: CASSWGLSAEKLFF.

This clonotype was recorded once. V and J are TRBV6-1 and TRBJ2-2, with TRBD1 matching 8 bases. Germline CDR1 MNHNS, CDR2 SASEGT. V shed 6 bases and J 5 bases; nucleotides not matched to a gene: 17. This CDR3 comprises 18 residues. DNA of the CDR3: TGTGCCAGCAGACCTCATCGGACAGGGAAGATGGATACCGGGGAGCTGTTTTTT. Its protein is CASRPHRTGKMDTGELFF.

The chain couples TRBV20-1 to TRBJ1-5; TRBD1 is a possible D gene (5 bases). Germline V gene data show CDR1 as DFQATT and CDR2 as SNEGSKA (reference sequence). The CDR3 is made up of 12 amino acids. V lost 6 bases and J 3 bases, leaving 9 bases between the germline ends. For the CDR3, the DNA is TGCAGTGCCGGGGGGTCCAATCAGCCCCAGCATTTT. It translates to CSAGGSNQPQHF.

The chain has TRBV5-1 and TRBJ2-1, with TRBD2 matching over 8 bases. The CDR3 is made up of 15 amino acids. J lost 8 bases, V lost 0 bases, and 7 bases had no gene match. Germline V gives CDR1 SGHRS, CDR2 YFSETQ. CDR3 DNA: TGCGCCAGCAGCTTGGCGGGGACTAGTTGGGATGAGCAGTTCTTC. Translated: CASSLAGTSWDEQFF. The full variable domain, with the rest looked up from reference TRBV5-1 and TRBJ2-1, is KAGVTQTPRYLIKTRGQQVTLSCSPISGHRSVSWYQQTPGQGLQFLFEYFSETQRNKGNFPGRFSGRQFSNSRSEMNVSTLELGDSALYLCASSLAGTSWDEQFFGPGTRLTVL.

There are a few counts of this clonotype. The chain recombines TRBV10-3 with TRBJ1-1; 9 positions agree with TRBD1. Trimming at V came to 8 bases and at J to 3 bases, leaving 4 bases not matched to a gene. The CDR3 runs 13 residues. Germline loops: CDR1 ENHRY, CDR2 SYGVKD. CDR3 bases: TGTGCCATCCGGACAGGGGAAGACACTGAAGCTTTCTTT. Its translation: CAIRTGEDTEAFF.

This clonotype turned up a few times. The chain has TRBV6-5 and TRBJ2-3; TRBD2 matches at 8 bases. The CDR3 contains 17 residues. Germline lookup yields CDR1 MNHEY and CDR2 SVGAGI. Trimming cost V 3 bases and J 3 bases; bases outside gene matches: 11. In DNA form, the CDR3 reads TGTGCCAGCAGTTATACCCCCATAGCGGGATCGACAGATACGCAGTATTTT. It specifies CASSYTPIAGSTDTQYF.

The chain has TRBV19 and TRBJ2-5; D gene unclear. V was trimmed by 5 bases and J by 3 bases, leaving 7 bases between them. CDR3 length: 12 amino acids. In germline, CDR1 is LNHDA, CDR2 SQIVND (reference sequence). CDR3: CASSAVEETQYF. As DNA, the CDR3 is TGTGCCAGTAGTGCGGTAGAAGAGACCCAGTACTTC.

The chain links TRBV7-2 to TRBJ2-3; D ambiguous. Trimming removed 5 bases from V and 3 bases from J, with 12 bases in between. CDR1 and CDR2 (germline): SGHTA, FQGNSA. This CDR3 comprises 14 residues. CDR3 sequence: CASSPPRPTDTQYF. The CDR3 region has the DNA TGTGCCAGCAGCCCCCCCCGACCAACAGATACGCAGTATTTT.

The V call is TRBV27, the J call TRBJ2-7; 9 bases are a match to TRBD2. Germline CDR1 is MNHEY and CDR2 is SMNVEV (reference sequence). This CDR3 contains 16 residues. V dropped 4 bases and J dropped 4; count of bases not matched to a gene: 11. CDR3 in DNA: TGTGCCAGCAGTTCCCCCCGGATAGCGGGAGTTTACGAGCAGTACTTC. It encodes CASSSPRIAGVYEQYF.

The J gene is TRBJ2-2, the V gene TRBV5-1, with a possible D match to TRBD1 (5 bases). CDR3 length: 14 residues. Germline values: CDR1 SGHRS, CDR2 YFSETQ. Trimming pared 0 bases from V and 4 bases from J, leaving 7 bases between. DNA for the CDR3: TGCGCCAGCAGCTTGGGTGACAGCACCGGGGAGCTGTTTTTT. It specifies CASSLGDSTGELFF. The entire variable domain, with the rest obtained from reference TRBV5-1 and TRBJ2-2, is as follows: KAGVTQTPRYLIKTRGQQVTLSCSPISGHRSVSWYQQTPGQGLQFLFEYFSETQRNKGNFPGRFSGRQFSNSRSEMNVSTLELGDSALYLCASSLGDSTGELFFGEGSRLTVL.

The chain has TRBV27 and TRBJ2-6, with D unclear. This CDR3 has 15 residues. Germline loops: CDR1 MNHEY, CDR2 SMNVEV (reference sequence). Trimming left V 6 bases short and J 0 bases short, with 9 bases between. CDR3 amino acids: CASRQFSSGANVLTF. DNA for the CDR3: TGTGCCAGCAGACAGTTTAGCTCTGGGGCCAACGTCCTGACTTTC.

J is TRBJ1-1 and V is TRBV27; D uncertain. V lost 5 bases and J lost 1, with 14 bases in between. The CDR3 length is 15 residues. Per germline, CDR1 MNHEY and CDR2 SMNVEV (reference sequence). The CDR3 DNA sequence: TGTGCCAGCAGTCCGTGGTCTAGGACGAACACTGAAGCTTTCTTT. Its translation: CASSPWSRTNTEAFF.

This clonotype was detected ten times or more. The V gene is TRBV6-5, the J gene TRBJ1-1; possibly TRBD1 for D (6 bases). V dropped 2 bases and J dropped 11 bases, with 12 bases sitting between them. This CDR3 region has 12 residues. Germline assignment: CDR1 MNHEY and CDR2 SVGAGI. CDR3 coding DNA: TGTGCCAGCAGTTACGGGGGGCTTTACGCTTTCTTT. The encoded protein is CASSYGGLYAFF.

The chain links TRBV11-2 to TRBJ2-1; the match to TRBD2 covers 14 bases. Trimming removed 4 bases from V and 1 base from J; junction bases left unmatched: 12. The germline V gene encodes CDR1 SGHAT and CDR2 FQNNGV. The length of the CDR3 is 20 residues. This CDR3 is CASSSPGLAGVTRSYNEQFF. In DNA form, the CDR3 reads TGTGCCAGCAGCTCCCCGGGACTAGCGGGAGTAACTAGGTCCTACAATGAGCAGTTCTTC.

This clonotype was counted a few times. The J gene is TRBJ1-6, the V gene TRBV2, with D unresolved. Germline V gene lookup returns CDR1 SNHLY and CDR2 FYNNEI. This CDR3 spans 14 amino acids. Trimming cost V 6 bases and J 7 bases, with 13 bases left between them. In DNA form, the CDR3 reads TGTGCCAGCAGGAGAGTTGTATCCAATTCACCCCTCCACTTT. It encodes CASRRVVSNSPLHF.

J is TRBJ2-2 and V is TRBV4-3, with 8 bases aligning to TRBD2. Germline V gene sequence: CDR1 LGHNA, CDR2 YSLEER. The CDR3 extends over 15 amino acids. Trimming at V came to 4 bases and at J to 11 bases, leaving 12 bases not matched to a gene. CDR3: CASSPVPGLVGELFF. The CDR3 nucleotides are TGCGCCAGCAGCCCTGTCCCGGGACTAGTTGGAGAGCTGTTTTTT.

This clonotype was seen only a few times. The chain recombines TRBV5-6 with TRBJ2-5; a weak D match, TRBD2 (6 bases). The germline V and J ends were trimmed by 1 base and 6 bases, with 10 bases remaining between them. The CDR3 runs to 13 residues. Germline-derived CDR1 and CDR2 are SGHDT and YYEEEE. In DNA, the CDR3 is TGTGCCAGCAGCTTGAGCGGAGGGCAGACCCAGTACTTC. Residues: CASSLSGGQTQYF.

J is TRBJ2-7 and V is TRBV3-1, with 8 bases aligning to TRBD2. The V segment lost 6 bases and the J segment 0 bases; nucleotides outside the gene matches: 1. The CDR3 is 13 amino acids. The germline gives CDR1 LGHDT, CDR2 YNNKEL (reference sequence). The CDR3 sequence: CASSTSGSYEQYF. As DNA, the CDR3 is TGTGCCAGCAGTACTAGCGGCTCCTACGAGCAGTACTTC.

J is TRBJ2-7 and V is TRBV3-1; D is unresolved. Germline V gene sequence: CDR1 LGHDT, CDR2 YNNKEL (reference sequence). Trimming shortened V by 1 base and J by 0 bases, and 4 bases separated the two germline ends. The CDR3 totals 13 residues. This chain's CDR3 is CASSQAHSYEQYF. CDR3 DNA: TGTGCCAGCAGCCAAGCCCACTCCTACGAGCAGTACTTC.